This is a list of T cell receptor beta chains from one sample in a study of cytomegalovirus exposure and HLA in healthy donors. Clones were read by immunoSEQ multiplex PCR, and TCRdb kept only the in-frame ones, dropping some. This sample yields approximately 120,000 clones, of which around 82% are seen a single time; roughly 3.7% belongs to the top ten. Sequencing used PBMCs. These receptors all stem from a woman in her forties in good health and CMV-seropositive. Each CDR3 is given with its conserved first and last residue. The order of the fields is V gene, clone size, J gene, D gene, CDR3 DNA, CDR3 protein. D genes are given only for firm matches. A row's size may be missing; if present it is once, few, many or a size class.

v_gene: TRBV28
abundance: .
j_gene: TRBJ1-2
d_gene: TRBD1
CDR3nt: TGTGCCAGCAGGTTCTTGGCCGGGACAGCGGGCGGCTACACCTTC
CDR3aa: CASRFLAGTAGGYTF

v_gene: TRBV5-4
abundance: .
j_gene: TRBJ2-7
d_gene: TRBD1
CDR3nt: TGTGCCAGCAGCAGGGGGCAATACGAGCAGTACTTC
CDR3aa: CASSRGQYEQYF

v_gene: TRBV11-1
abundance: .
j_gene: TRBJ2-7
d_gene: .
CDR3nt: TGTGCCAGCAGCTTACAGAAAATCTACGAGCAGTACTTC
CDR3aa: CASSLQKIYEQYF

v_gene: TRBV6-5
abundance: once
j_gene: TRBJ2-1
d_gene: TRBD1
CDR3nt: TGTGCCAGCAGTTCCCCCGGGACAGGAGCCTACAATGAGCAGTTCTTC
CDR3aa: CASSSPGTGAYNEQFF

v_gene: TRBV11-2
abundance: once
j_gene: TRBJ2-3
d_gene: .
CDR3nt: TGTGCCAGCAGCTTCACCGGGACTCCTAGCACAGATACGCAGTATTTT
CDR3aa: CASSFTGTPSTDTQYF

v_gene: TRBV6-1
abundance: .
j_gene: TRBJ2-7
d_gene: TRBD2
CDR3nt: TGTGCCAGCAGTGCGTTAGCGGGTGGAAACGAGCAGTACTTC
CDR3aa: CASSALAGGNEQYF

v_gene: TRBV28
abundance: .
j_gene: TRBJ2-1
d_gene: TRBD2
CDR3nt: TGTGCCAGCAGCCAACCCGGGACTAGCTCCTACAATGAGCAGTTCTTC
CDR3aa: CASSQPGTSSYNEQFF

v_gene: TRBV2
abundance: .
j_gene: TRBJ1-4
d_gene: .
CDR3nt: TGTGCCAGCAGTGGGACGCGCGGGGGAAATGAAAAACTGTTTTTT
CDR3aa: CASSGTRGGNEKLFF

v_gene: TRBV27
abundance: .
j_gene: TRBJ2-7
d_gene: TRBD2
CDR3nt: TGTGCCAGCAGTTTTGGCGGGAGATTGGGCGAGCAGTACTTC
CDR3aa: CASSFGGRLGEQYF

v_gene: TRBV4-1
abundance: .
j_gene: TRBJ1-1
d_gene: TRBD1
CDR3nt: TGCGCCAGCAGCCAAGAGGGACAGGGTACTGAAGCTTTCTTT
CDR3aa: CASSQEGQGTEAFF